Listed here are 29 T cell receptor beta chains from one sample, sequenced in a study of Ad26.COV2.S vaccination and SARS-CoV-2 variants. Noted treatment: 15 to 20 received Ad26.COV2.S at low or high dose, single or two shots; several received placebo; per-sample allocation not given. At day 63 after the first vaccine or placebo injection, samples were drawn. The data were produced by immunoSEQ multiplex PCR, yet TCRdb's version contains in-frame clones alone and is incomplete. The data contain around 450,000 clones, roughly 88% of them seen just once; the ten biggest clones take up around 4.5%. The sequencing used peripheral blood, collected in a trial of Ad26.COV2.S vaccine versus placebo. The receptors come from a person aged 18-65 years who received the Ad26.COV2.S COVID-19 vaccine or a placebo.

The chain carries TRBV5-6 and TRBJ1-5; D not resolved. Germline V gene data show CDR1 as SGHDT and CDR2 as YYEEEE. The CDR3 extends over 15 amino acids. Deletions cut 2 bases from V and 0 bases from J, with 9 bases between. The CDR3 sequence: CASSFGWNSNQPQHF. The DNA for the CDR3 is TGTGCCAGCAGCTTTGGATGGAATAGCAATCAGCCCCAGCATTTT.

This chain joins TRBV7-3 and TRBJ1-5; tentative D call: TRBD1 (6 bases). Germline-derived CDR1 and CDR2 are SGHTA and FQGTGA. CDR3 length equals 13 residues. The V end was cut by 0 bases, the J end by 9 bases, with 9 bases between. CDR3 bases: TGTGCCAGCAGCTTAACAGGGGGGAGGCCCCAGCATTTT. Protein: CASSLTGGRPQHF.

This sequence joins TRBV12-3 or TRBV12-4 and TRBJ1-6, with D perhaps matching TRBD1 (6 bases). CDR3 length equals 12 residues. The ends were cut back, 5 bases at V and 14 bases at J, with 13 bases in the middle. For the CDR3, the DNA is TGTGCCAGCAGTCGACAGGACCTCACCCTCCACTTT. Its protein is CASSRQDLTLHF.

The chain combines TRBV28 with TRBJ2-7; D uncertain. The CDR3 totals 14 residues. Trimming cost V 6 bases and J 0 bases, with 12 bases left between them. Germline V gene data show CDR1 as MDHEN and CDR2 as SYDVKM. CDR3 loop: CASSPKVLSYEQYF. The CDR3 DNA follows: TGTGCCAGCAGCCCGAAGGTCCTCTCCTACGAGCAGTACTTC. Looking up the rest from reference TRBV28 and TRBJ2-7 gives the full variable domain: DVKVTQSSRYLVKRTGEKVFLECVQDMDHENMFWYRQDPGLGLRLIYFSYDVKMKEKGDIPEGYSVSREKKERFSLILESASTNQTSMYLCASSPKVLSYEQYFGPGTRLTVT.

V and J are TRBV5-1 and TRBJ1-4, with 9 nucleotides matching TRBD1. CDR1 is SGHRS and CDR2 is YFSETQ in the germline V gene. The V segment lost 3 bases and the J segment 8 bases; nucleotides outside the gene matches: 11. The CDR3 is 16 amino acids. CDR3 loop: CASSSAYRGRSEKLFF. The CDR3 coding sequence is TGCGCCAGCAGCTCAGCCTACAGGGGGCGGTCCGAAAAACTGTTTTTT. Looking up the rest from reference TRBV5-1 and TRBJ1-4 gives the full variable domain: KAGVTQTPRYLIKTRGQQVTLSCSPISGHRSVSWYQQTPGQGLQFLFEYFSETQRNKGNFPGRFSGRQFSNSRSEMNVSTLELGDSALYLCASSSAYRGRSEKLFFGSGTQLSVL.

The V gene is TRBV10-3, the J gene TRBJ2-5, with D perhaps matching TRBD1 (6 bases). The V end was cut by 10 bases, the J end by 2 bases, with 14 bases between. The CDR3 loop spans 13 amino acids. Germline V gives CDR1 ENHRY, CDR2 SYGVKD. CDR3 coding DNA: TGTGCCACCGCCCACAGGGATCAAGAGACCCAGTACTTC. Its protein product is CATAHRDQETQYF.

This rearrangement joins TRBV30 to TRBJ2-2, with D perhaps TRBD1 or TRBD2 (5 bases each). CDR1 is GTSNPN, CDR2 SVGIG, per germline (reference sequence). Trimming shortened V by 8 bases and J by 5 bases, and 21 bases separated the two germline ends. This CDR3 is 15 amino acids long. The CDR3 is CAGGFIGRVTGELFF. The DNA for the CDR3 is TGTGCCGGGGGATTTATTGGCAGGGTTACCGGGGAGCTGTTTTTT.

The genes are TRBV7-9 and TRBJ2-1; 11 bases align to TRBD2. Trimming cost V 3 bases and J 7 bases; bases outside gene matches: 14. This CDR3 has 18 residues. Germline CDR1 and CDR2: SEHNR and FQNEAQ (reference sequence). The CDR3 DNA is TGTGCCAGCAGCTTCCCATTAAGACTAGCGGGAAATAAGAATGAGCAGTTCTTC. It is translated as CASSFPLRLAGNKNEQFF.

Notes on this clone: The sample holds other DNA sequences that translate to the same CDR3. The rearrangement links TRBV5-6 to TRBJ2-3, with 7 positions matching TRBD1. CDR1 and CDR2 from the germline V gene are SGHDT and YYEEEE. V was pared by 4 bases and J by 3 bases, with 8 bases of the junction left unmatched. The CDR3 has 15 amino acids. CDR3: CASSLDRVGTDTQYF. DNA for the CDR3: TGTGCCAGCAGCCTAGACAGGGTTGGGACAGATACGCAGTATTTT. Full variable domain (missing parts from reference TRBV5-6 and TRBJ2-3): DAGVTQSPTHLIKTRGQQVTLRCSPKSGHDTVSWYQQALGQGPQFIFQYYEEEERQRGNFPDRFSGHQFPNYSSELNVNALLLGDSALYLCASSLDRVGTDTQYFGPGTRLTVL.

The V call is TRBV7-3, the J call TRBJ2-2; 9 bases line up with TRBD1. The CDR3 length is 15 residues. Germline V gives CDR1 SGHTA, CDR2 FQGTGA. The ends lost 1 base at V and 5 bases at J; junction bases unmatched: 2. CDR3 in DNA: TGTGCCAGCAGCTTAAGAGGACAGGGGACCGGGGAGCTGTTTTTT. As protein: CASSLRGQGTGELFF.

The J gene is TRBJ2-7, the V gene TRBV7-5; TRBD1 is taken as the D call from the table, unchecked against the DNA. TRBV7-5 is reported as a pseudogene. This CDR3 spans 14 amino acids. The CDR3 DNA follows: TGTGCCAGAAGCTTGTGGGACAGGACATACGAGCAGTACTTC. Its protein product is CARSLWDRTYEQYF.

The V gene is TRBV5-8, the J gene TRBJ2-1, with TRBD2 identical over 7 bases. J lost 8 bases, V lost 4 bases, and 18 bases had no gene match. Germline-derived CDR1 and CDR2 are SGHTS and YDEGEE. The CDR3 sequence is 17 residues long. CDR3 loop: CASSQTAGWEGNYEQFF. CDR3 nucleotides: TGTGCCAGCAGCCAGACAGCAGGGTGGGAGGGTAACTATGAGCAGTTCTTC.

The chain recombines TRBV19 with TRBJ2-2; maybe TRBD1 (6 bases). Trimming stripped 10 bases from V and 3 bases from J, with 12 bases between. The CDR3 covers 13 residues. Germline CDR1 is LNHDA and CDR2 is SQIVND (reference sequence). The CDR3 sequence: CATWTEHTGELFF. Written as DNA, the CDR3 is TGTGCCACCTGGACAGAACACACCGGGGAGCTGTTTTTT.

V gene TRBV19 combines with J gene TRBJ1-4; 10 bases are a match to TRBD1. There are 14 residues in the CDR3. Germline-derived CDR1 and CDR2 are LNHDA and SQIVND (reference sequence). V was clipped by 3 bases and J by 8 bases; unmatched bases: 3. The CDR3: CASSMGTGDEKLFF. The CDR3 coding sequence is TGTGCCAGTAGTATGGGGACAGGGGACGAAAAACTGTTTTTT.

CDR3 amino acids: CASSLGRRRRDSIYGYTF. The CDR3 DNA reads as TGTGCCAGCAGCTTAGGCCGAAGGAGGAGGGACTCCATTTATGGCTACACCTTC. The chain recombines TRBV13 with TRBJ1-2; a weak D match, TRBD1 (5 bases). CDR1 and CDR2 (germline): PRHDT, FYEKMQ (reference sequence). V was clipped by 0 bases and J by 5 bases, with 22 bases between them. The CDR3 covers 18 residues. Supplemented by reference TRBV13 and TRBJ1-2, the full variable domain reads AAGVIQSPRHLIKEKRETATLKCYPIPRHDTVYWYQQGPGQDPQFLISFYEKMQSDKGSIPDRFSAQQFSDYHSELNMSSLELGDSALYFCASSLGRRRRDSIYGYTFGSGTRLTVV.

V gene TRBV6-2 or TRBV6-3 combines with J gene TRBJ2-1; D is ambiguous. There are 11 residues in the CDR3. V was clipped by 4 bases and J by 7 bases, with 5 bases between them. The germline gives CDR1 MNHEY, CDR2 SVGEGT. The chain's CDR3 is CASSFGNEQFF. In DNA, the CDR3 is TGTGCCAGCAGTTTCGGGAATGAGCAGTTCTTC.

For the CDR3, the DNA is TGTGCCAGCAGTGATCAGGCAGGGGTCGAAAAACTGTTTTTT. Its translation: CASSDQAGVEKLFF. This rearrangement joins TRBV6-1 to TRBJ1-4; possibly TRBD1 for D (6 bases). Germline V gene sequence: CDR1 MNHNS, CDR2 SASEGT. CDR3 size: 14 residues. Trimming took off 3 bases at V and 8 bases at J, with 13 bases between the two ends.

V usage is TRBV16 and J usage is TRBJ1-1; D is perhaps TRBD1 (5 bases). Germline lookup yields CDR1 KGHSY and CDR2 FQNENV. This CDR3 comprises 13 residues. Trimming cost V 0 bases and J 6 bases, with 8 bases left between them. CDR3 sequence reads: CASSQSPGPEAFF. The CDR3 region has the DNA TGTGCCAGCAGCCAATCCCCGGGGCCTGAAGCTTTCTTT.

The CDR3 nucleotides read TGTGCCAGCAGCCGGGACATTGATCAGCCCCAGCATTTT. Its translation: CASSRDIDQPQHF. The chain joins TRBV6-5 to TRBJ1-5; D might be TRBD1 (6 bases). The CDR3 has 13 amino acids. Germline loops: CDR1 MNHEY, CDR2 SVGAGI. Between the trimmed V and J ends, which lost 6 bases and 5 bases, there was a span of 11 bases.

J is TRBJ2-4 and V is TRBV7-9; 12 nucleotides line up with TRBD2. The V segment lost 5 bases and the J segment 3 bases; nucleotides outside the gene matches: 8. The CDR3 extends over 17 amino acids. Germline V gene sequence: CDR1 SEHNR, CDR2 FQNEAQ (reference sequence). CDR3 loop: CASSPRTSGTDKNIQYF. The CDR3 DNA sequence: TGTGCCAGCAGCCCCCGGACTAGCGGGACGGACAAAAACATTCAGTACTTC.

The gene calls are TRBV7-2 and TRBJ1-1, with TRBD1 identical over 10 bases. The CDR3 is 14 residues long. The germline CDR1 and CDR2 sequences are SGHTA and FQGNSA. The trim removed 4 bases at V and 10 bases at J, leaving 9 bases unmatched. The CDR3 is CASSYGTGVEGAFF. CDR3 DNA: TGTGCCAGCAGCTATGGGACAGGGGTAGAGGGAGCTTTCTTT.

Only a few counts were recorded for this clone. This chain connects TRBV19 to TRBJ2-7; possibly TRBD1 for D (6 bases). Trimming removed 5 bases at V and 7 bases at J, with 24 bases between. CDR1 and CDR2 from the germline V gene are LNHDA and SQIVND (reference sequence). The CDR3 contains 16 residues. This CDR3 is CASSPEDRPHFVEQYF. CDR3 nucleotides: TGTGCCAGTAGTCCCGAAGACAGGCCCCACTTCGTGGAGCAGTACTTC.

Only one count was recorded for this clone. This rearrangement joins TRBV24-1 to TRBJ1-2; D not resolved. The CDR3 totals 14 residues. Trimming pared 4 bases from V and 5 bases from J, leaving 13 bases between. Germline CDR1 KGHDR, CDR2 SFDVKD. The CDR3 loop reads CATSDQDMGYGYTF. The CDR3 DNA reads TGTGCCACCAGTGACCAAGACATGGGGTATGGCTACACCTTC.

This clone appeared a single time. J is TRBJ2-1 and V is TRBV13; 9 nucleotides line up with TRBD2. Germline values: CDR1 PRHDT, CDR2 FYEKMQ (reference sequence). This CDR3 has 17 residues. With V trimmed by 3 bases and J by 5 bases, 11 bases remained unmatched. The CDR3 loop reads CASSFLHIAGVDNEQFF. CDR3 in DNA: TGTGCCAGCAGCTTCTTACATATAGCGGGAGTCGACAATGAGCAGTTCTTC.

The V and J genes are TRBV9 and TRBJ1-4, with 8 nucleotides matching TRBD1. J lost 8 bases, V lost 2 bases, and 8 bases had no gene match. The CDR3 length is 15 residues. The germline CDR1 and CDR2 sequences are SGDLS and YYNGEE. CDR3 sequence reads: CASSVLDRVGEKLFF. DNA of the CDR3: TGTGCCAGCAGCGTCTTGGACAGGGTTGGCGAAAAACTGTTTTTT. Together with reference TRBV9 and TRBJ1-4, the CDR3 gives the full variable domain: DSGVTQTPKHLITATGQRVTLRCSPRSGDLSVYWYQQSLDQGLQFLIQYYNGEERAKGNILERFSAQQFPDLHSELNLSSLELGDSALYFCASSVLDRVGEKLFFGSGTQLSVL.

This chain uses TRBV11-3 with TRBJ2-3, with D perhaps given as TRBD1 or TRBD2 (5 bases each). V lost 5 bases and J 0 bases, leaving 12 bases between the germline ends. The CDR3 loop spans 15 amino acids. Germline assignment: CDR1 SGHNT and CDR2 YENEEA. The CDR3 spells CASSPRDGSTDTQYF. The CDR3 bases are TGTGCCAGCAGCCCCCGGGACGGAAGCACAGATACGCAGTATTTT.

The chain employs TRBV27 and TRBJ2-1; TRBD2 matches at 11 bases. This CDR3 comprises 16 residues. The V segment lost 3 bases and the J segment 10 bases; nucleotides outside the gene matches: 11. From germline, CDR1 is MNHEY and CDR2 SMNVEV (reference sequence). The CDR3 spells CASSFTGLAGFKEQFF. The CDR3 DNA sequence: TGTGCCAGCAGTTTCACTGGACTAGCGGGTTTTAAGGAGCAGTTCTTC.

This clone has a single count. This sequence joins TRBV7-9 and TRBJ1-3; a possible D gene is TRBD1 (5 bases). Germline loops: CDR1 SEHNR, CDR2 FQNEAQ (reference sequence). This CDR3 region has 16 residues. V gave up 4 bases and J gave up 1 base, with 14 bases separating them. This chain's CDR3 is CASSSPYGGSGNTIYF. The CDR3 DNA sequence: TGTGCCAGCAGCTCCCCCTATGGGGGGTCTGGAAACACCATATATTTT.

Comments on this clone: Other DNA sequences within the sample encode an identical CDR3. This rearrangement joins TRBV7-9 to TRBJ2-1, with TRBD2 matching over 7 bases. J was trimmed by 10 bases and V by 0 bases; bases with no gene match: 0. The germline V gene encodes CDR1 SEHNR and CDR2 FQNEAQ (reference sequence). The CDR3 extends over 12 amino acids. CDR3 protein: CASSLARGEQFF. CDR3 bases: TGTGCCAGCAGCTTAGCGCGGGGGGAGCAGTTCTTC. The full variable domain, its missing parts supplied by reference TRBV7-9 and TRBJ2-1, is DTGVSQNPRHKITKRGQNVTFRCDPISEHNRLYWYRQTLGQGPEFLTYFQNEAQLEKSRLLSDRFSAERPKGSFSTLEIQRTEQGDSAMYLCASSLARGEQFFGPGTRLTVL.